The 15 T cell receptor beta chains given below trace back to one sample, sequenced in a study of CXCR3-negative and CXCR3-positive naive CD8 T cells. Each TRB cDNA library was prepared by 5' RACE (with UMI labels). TCRdb reprocessed the 5' RACE reads, keeping one entry per CDR3 protein, no DNA. Its table lists about 130,000 distinct CDR3 sequences. Sequenced sample: naive CXCR3- CD8+ T cells from blood. The subset denotes: CD45RO-CCR7+CD27+CD95- naive CD8+ T cells lacking CXCR3 (TNR3-). These receptors were collected from a human donor in good health. Some clones in this sample may be carry-over from other donors' samples.

The chain combines TRBV7-9 with TRBJ1-6. Germline CDR1 reads SEHNR; CDR2 reads FQNEAQ (reference sequence). The CDR3 is 18 amino acids. The chain's CDR3 is CASSLGGGATTDNSPLHF.

The CDR3 is CASSQYQGMNTEAFF. The V and J genes are TRBV7-9 and TRBJ1-1; as DNA is missing, the TRBD1 call by TCRdb cannot be tested. Germline V gene data show CDR1 as SEHNR and CDR2 as FQNEAQ (reference sequence). The length of the CDR3 is 15 residues.

The gene calls are TRBV4-3 and TRBJ1-1; TCRdb calls TRBD1, which cannot be checked without DNA. This CDR3 is 14 amino acids long. Germline CDR1 LGHNA, CDR2 YSLEER. Here the CDR3 reads CASSQGTENTEAFF.

The chain uses TRBV14 and TRBJ1-2; TCRdb's D gene call, TRBD1, goes unchecked for lack of DNA. Germline V gene lookup returns CDR1 SGHDN and CDR2 FVKESK. This CDR3 spans 13 amino acids. The CDR3 is CASSLGTYYGYTF.

The chain recombines TRBV5-4 with TRBJ2-3. Per the germline V gene, CDR1 is SGHNT and CDR2 is YYREEE (reference sequence). The CDR3 extends over 14 amino acids. The CDR3 protein is CASSLASRTDTQYF.

V usage is TRBV29-1 and J usage is TRBJ2-2; TCRdb outputs TRBD1, but without DNA this stays unchecked. The CDR3 sequence is 14 residues long. The germline CDR1 and CDR2 sequences are SQVTM and ANQGSEA. This chain's CDR3 is CSVEYRGITGELFF.

The CDR3 loop is CASSLNRYNEQFF. J is TRBJ2-1 and V is TRBV7-2. The CDR3 length is 13 residues. Germline V gene sequence: CDR1 SGHTA, CDR2 FQGNSA.

The chain uses TRBV15 and TRBJ2-5; TCRdb returns TRBD1, unconfirmable since there is no DNA. CDR1 LNHNV and CDR2 YYDKDF come from the germline V gene (reference sequence). CDR3 length equals 18 residues. The CDR3 sequence is CATSRDYADRADKETQYF.

The V and J genes are TRBV7-9 and TRBJ2-1; TCRdb designates TRBD2, a call that cannot be tested without DNA. Germline assignment: CDR1 SEHNR and CDR2 FQNEAQ (reference sequence). The CDR3 has 16 residues. The CDR3 spells CASSDSGREEYNEQFF.

The V and J genes are TRBV7-6 and TRBJ2-7; as DNA is missing, the TRBD2 call by TCRdb cannot be tested. In germline, CDR1 is SGHVS, CDR2 FNYEAQ. The CDR3 has 15 amino acids. CDR3 loop: CASSPTSIGTYEQYF.

This chain joins TRBV7-2 and TRBJ2-3. The CDR3 consists of 15 residues. Looked up from germline, CDR1 is SGHTA and CDR2 is FQGNSA. CDR3 region: CASSLAPSSTDTQYF.

The J gene is TRBJ2-1, the V gene TRBV7-9; TCRdb names TRBD1, which stays unverified in the absence of DNA. The CDR3 loop spans 14 amino acids. The germline gives CDR1 SEHNR, CDR2 FQNEAQ (reference sequence). CDR3: CASSRDISYNEQFF.

This chain joins TRBV12-3 or TRBV12-4 and TRBJ1-1; absent DNA, TCRdb's TRBD1 call cannot be checked. The CDR3 extends over 15 amino acids. The CDR3 sequence is CASRPLTGANTEAFF.

The genes are TRBV7-2 and TRBJ2-3; the D call of TRBD1 rests on TCRdb alone, since no DNA is present to check it. Per the germline V gene, CDR1 is SGHTA and CDR2 is FQGNSA. The CDR3 totals 16 residues. This chain's CDR3 is CASSFGGTGVADTQYF.

This sequence joins TRBV9 and TRBJ1-1; checking the TCRdb D call of TRBD1 is not possible without DNA. This CDR3 spans 15 amino acids. In germline, CDR1 is SGDLS, CDR2 YYNGEE. This CDR3 is CASSVDGIPGTEAFF.